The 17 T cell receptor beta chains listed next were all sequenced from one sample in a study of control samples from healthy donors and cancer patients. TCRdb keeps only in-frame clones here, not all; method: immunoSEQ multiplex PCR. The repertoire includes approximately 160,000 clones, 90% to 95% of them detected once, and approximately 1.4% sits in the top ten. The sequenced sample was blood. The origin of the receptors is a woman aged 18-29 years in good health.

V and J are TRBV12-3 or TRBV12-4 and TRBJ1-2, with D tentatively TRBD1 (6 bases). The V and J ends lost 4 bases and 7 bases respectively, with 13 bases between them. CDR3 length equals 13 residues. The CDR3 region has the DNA TGTGCCAGCAGTTGGGGGGCCCTTGTTGGCTACACCTTC. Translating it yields CASSWGALVGYTF.

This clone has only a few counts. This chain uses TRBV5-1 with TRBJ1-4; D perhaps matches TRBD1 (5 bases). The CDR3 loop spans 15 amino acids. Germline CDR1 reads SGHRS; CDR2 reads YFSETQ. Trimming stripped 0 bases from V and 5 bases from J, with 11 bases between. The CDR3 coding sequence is TGCGCCAGCAGCTTGGCCACAGGCACCAATGAAAAACTGTTTTTT. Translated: CASSLATGTNEKLFF. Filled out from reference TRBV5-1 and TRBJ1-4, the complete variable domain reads KAGVTQTPRYLIKTRGQQVTLSCSPISGHRSVSWYQQTPGQGLQFLFEYFSETQRNKGNFPGRFSGRQFSNSRSEMNVSTLELGDSALYLCASSLATGTNEKLFFGSGTQLSVL.

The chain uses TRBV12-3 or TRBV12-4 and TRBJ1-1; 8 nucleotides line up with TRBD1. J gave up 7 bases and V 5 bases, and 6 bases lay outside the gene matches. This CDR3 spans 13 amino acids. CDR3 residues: CASSPLGQGEAFF. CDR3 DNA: TGTGCCAGCAGTCCGCTAGGACAGGGTGAAGCTTTCTTT.

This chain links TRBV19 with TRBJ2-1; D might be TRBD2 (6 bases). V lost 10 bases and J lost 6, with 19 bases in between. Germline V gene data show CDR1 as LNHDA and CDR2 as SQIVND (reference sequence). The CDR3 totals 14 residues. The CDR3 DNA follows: TGTGCCACAAAATTGGGGGGAGCCGGCAATGAGCAGTTCTTC. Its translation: CATKLGGAGNEQFF.

CDR3 residues: CASSELTNTEAFF. The CDR3 DNA follows: TGCGCCAGCAGTGAGTTGACCAACACTGAAGCTTTCTTT. This rearrangement joins TRBV10-1 to TRBJ1-1; D not certain. This CDR3 is 13 amino acids long. V gave up 1 base and J gave up 2 bases, with 5 bases separating them. Germline values: CDR1 WNHNN, CDR2 SYGVQD (reference sequence).

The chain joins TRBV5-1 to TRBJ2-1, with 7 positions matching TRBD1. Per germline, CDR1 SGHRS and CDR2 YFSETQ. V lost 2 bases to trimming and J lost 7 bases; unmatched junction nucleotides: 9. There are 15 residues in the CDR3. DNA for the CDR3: TGCGCCAGCAGCTTCCAGGAAAGGGGGCCTAATGAGCAGTTCTTC. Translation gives CASSFQERGPNEQFF. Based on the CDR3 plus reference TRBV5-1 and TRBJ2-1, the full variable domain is KAGVTQTPRYLIKTRGQQVTLSCSPISGHRSVSWYQQTPGQGLQFLFEYFSETQRNKGNFPGRFSGRQFSNSRSEMNVSTLELGDSALYLCASSFQERGPNEQFFGPGTRLTVL.

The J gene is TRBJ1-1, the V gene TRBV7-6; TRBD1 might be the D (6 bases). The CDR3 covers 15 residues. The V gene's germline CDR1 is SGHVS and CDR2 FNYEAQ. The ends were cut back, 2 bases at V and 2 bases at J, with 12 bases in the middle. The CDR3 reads CASSLYREFNTEAFF. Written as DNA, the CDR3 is TGTGCCAGCAGCTTATACAGGGAATTCAACACTGAAGCTTTCTTT.

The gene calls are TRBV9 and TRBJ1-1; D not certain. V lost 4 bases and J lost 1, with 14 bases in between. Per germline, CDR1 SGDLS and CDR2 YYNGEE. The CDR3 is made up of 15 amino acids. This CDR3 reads CASSLEVDTNTEAFF. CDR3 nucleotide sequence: TGTGCCAGCAGCCTAGAGGTTGATACGAACACTGAAGCTTTCTTT.

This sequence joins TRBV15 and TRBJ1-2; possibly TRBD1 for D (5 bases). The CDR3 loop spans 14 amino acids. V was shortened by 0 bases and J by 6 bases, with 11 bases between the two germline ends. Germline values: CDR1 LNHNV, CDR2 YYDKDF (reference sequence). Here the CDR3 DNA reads TGTGCCACCAGCAGAGATTTTGAGACAGATGGCTACACCTTC. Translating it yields CATSRDFETDGYTF.

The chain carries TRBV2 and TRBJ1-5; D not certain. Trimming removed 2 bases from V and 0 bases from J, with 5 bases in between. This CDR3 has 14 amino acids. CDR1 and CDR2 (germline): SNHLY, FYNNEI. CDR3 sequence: CASSEYDSNQPQHF. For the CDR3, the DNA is TGTGCCAGCAGTGAATATGATAGCAATCAGCCCCAGCATTTT.

CDR3 in amino acids: CASAAPGGDWQPQHF. CDR3 nucleotide sequence: TGTGCTAGTGCCGCTCCAGGGGGAGACTGGCAGCCCCAGCATTTT. This chain joins TRBV12-5 and TRBJ1-5, with 7 nucleotides matching TRBD1. J gave up 7 bases and V 7 bases, and 13 bases lay outside the gene matches. The germline V gene encodes CDR1 LGHNT and CDR2 FRNRAP. This CDR3 region has 15 residues. Supplemented by reference TRBV12-5 and TRBJ1-5, the full variable domain reads DARVTQTPRHKVTEMGQEVTMRCQPILGHNTVFWYRQTMMQGLELLAYFRNRAPLDDSGMPKDRFSAEMPDATLATLKIQPSEPRDSAVYFCASAAPGGDWQPQHFGDGTRLSIL.

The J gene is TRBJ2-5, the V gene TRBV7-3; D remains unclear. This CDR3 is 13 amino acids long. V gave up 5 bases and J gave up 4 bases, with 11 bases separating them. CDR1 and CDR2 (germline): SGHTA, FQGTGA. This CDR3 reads CASSLQVGETQYF. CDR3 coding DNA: TGTGCCAGCAGCCTTCAGGTGGGAGAGACCCAGTACTTC. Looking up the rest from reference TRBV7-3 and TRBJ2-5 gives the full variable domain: GAGVSQTPSNKVTEKGKYVELRCDPISGHTALYWYRQSLGQGPEFLIYFQGTGAADDSGLPNDRFFAVRPEGSVSTLKIQRTERGDSAVYLCASSLQVGETQYFGPGTRLLVL.

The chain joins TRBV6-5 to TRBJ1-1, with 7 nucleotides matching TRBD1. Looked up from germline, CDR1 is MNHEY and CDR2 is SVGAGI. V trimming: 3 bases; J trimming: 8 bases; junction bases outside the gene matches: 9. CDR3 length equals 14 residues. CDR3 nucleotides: TGTGCCAGCAGTTATGGTCGGGACAGCCGGGAAGCTTTCTTT. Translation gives CASSYGRDSREAFF.

This CDR3 is CASSLGRAENTIYF. The CDR3 nucleotides are TGTGCCAGCAGCTTAGGACGGGCGGAAAACACCATATATTTT. The V call is TRBV13, the J call TRBJ1-3; unclear D gene. Looked up from germline, CDR1 is PRHDT and CDR2 is FYEKMQ (reference sequence). Trimming took 0 bases from V and 6 from J, leaving 9 bases between them. The CDR3 has 14 amino acids.

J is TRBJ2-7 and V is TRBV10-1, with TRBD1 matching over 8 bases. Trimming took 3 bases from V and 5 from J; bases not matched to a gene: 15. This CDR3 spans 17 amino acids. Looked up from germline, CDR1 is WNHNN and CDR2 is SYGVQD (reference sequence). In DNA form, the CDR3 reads TGCGCCAGCAGTGATCCCGTAGAGACAGGGGCGATCGACGAGCAGTACTTC. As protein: CASSDPVETGAIDEQYF.

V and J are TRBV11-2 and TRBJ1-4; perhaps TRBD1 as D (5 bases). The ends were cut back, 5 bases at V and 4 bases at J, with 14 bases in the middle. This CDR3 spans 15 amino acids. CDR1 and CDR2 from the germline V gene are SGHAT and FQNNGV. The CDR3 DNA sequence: TGTGCCAGCAGCCCAGGGAGGGTTAGTAATGAAAAACTGTTTTTT. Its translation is CASSPGRVSNEKLFF.

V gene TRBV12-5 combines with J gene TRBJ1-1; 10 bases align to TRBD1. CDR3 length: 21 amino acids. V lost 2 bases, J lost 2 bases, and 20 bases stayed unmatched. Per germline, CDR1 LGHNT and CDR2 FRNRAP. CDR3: CASGLLFPRDGTGAINTEAFF. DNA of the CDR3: TGTGCTAGTGGTTTGTTGTTCCCCCGGGACGGGACAGGGGCCATTAACACTGAAGCTTTCTTT.